Reported below is one TCR beta chain. Which antigen it targets is not known. Per-nucleotide qualities are absent, and no much larger clonotype sits a single base away. The immunoSEQ Assay, a bias-controlled multiplex PCR, was used to amplify TCRbeta CDR3 regions from genomic DNA. The source study handled its data this way. Within the assay, amplification of reference gene primers was used to estimate how many nucleated cells each sample contained. To quantify the absolute abundance of each unique TCRbeta CDR3 rearrangement, sequence reads were collapsed and filtered. For each sample, productive Simpson clonality was calculated by taking the square root of Simpson's diversity index across productive rearrangements. TCRdb mirrors the immuneACCESS table, restricted to in-frame sequences. Some clones are absent from its copies; in checked studies, under half trace to an unresolved V gene, and the reason for the others is unknown. V, J and clone size were drawn from that table, and D and trimming were deduced from the DNA. This sample has roughly 250,000 clones in its table, and roughly 80% of those were observed once. Clones ranked in the top ten supply under 4.5% of the sample.

This sample is part of a study of blood T cell repertoires in COVID-19 (dated by TCRdb to 2018 to 2021). As for the study more broadly: Collaborator samples came from the United States, Italy and Spain and covered acute and convalescent phases of COVID-19. The dataset comprised deeply sampled blood TCRbeta repertoires from subjects exposed to, actively infected with, or recovered from COVID-19. Where available, HLA class I and class II types were taken from metadata supplied by the sample provider and were not determined by assay-based typing. The prospective study material was composed of cDNA or gDNA derived from T cells, B-cell-depleted T cells, or PBMCs. The samples were drawn from the first 160 participants of the ongoing ImmuneRACE study and from some 1,300 subjects provided by 6 global collaborators. A de-identified subject ID, COVID-19 status, age in years and sex were almost always included in the sample metadata. The repertoires were released in a freely available public database meant as a resource for research on the immune response to SARS-CoV-2.

Whole blood was collected in K2EDTA tubes by collaborating institutions according to the institutions' own protocols. For TCRbeta analysis, collaborators shipped samples in one of three forms: frozen whole blood, isolated PBMCs, or DNA extracted from either of those sample types. Inclusive of the bounding cysteine and phenylalanine, the CDR3 is 18 residues long. Only CDR3 DNA remains: 54 bases, in frame from the first base. As encoded in the germline V gene (reference sequence), CDR1 is LGHDT while CDR2 is YNNKEL. V and J are trimmed by 5 bases and 8 bases, and the gene matches miss 21 bases of the junction. The investigation overall reported the following: Clinical and demographic metadata were provided uncurated, with the amount varying by source and participant.

The sequencing sample was made of peripheral blood. The sequence derives from a woman between 35 and 50 years old with active or convalescent COVID-19. Recombination connected TRBV3-1 (or the pseudogene TRBV3-2) to TRBJ1-2, and 9 junction bases match TRBD1. The base sequence is TGTGCCAGCAGCGGTGCCGGGACAGGGATGTATCTCATATGGGGCTACACCTTC. It is translated as CASSGAGTGMYLIWGYTF.